This is a list of T cell receptor beta chains from one sample in a study of blood T cell repertoires in COVID-19. Data came from immunoSEQ multiplex PCR; TCRdb stores just in-frame clones and leaves some out. The sample contains 170,000 or so clones, roughly 84% of which appear only once. The sequenced sample was peripheral blood. These receptors were taken from a young man with active or convalescent COVID-19. Both conserved end residues are part of each CDR3. Fields, in order: D gene, V gene, J gene, clone size, CDR3 length, CDR3 protein, CDR3 DNA. A D gene is named only where the DNA matches it firmly. Where a row states a size, it is once, few, many or the class of an expanded clone; other rows omit it.

>TRBD1|TRBV6-5|TRBJ2-3|.|16
CASSSPGQGGTDTQYF
TGTGCCAGCAGTTCCCCCGGACAGGGAGGCACAGATACGCAGTATTTT
>TRBD1|TRBV2|TRBJ1-1|.|15
CASTLKGQGNTEAFF
TGTGCCAGCACCTTGAAGGGACAGGGGAACACTGAAGCTTTCTTT
>.|TRBV9|TRBJ1-1|.|16
CASSPRRGSWDTEAFF
TGTGCCAGCAGCCCCCGGCGGGGAAGCTGGGACACTGAAGCTTTCTTT
>.|TRBV15|TRBJ1-1|.|15
CATSSRQVLNTEAFF
TGTGCCACCAGCAGCCGCCAGGTGCTGAACACTGAAGCTTTCTTT
>.|TRBV2|TRBJ2-1|.|11
CASRVGPGQFF
TGTGCCAGCAGGGTTGGCCCGGGGCAGTTCTTC
>TRBD2|TRBV6-2/TRBV6-3|TRBJ2-7|.|15
CASSQAGGISYEQYF
TGTGCCAGCAGTCAAGCGGGAGGAATCTCCTACGAGCAGTACTTC
>TRBD1|TRBV3-1/TRBV3-2|TRBJ1-6|.|17
CASSQDRGTGKNSPLHF
TGTGCCAGCAGCCAAGATAGAGGGACAGGGAAAAATTCACCCCTCCACTTT
>.|TRBV5-4|TRBJ1-1|.|15
CASSLTTTGNTEAFF
TGTGCCAGCAGCCTAACTACCACAGGGAACACTGAAGCTTTCTTT
>TRBD1|TRBV19|TRBJ1-6|.|16
CASGTGGKNFDSPLHF
TGTGCCAGTGGGACAGGGGGTAAAAATTTTGATTCACCCCTCCACTTT
>TRBD1|TRBV18|TRBJ1-6|.|15
CASSRQGRYNSPLHF
TGTGCCAGCTCAAGACAGGGGAGATATAATTCACCCCTCCACTTT
>TRBD2|TRBV3-1/TRBV3-2|TRBJ2-7|.|18
CASSQEHEGLAGVYEQYF
TGTGCCAGCAGCCAAGAACATGAGGGGCTAGCGGGAGTCTACGAGCAGTACTTC
>.|TRBV5-1|TRBJ1-1|.|14
CASSYRTTRTEAFF
TGCGCCAGCAGTTACAGGACCACGAGAACTGAAGCTTTCTTT
>.|TRBV7-2|TRBJ2-1|.|14
CASSLRGSYNEQFF
TGTGCCAGCAGCTTAAGGGGTTCCTACAATGAGCAGTTCTTC
>.|TRBV10-2|TRBJ2-1|.|15
CASSEQDSSGNEQFF
TGCGCCAGCAGTGAGCAAGACTCCTCAGGGAATGAGCAGTTCTTC
>TRBD2|TRBV18|TRBJ2-7|few|17
CASSPEGRTSGSYEQYF
TGTGCCAGCTCACCAGAGGGAAGGACTAGCGGGAGTTACGAGCAGTACTTC
>TRBD1|TRBV25-1|TRBJ2-2|once|13
CASTGGGSGELFF
TGTGCCAGTACAGGGGGCGGAAGCGGGGAGCTGTTTTTT
>.|TRBV6-1|TRBJ2-7|.|14
CASSEPYSGYEQYF
TGTGCCAGCAGTGAACCTTACTCGGGCTACGAGCAGTACTTC
>TRBD1|TRBV11-2|TRBJ1-4|.|15
CASSSHGTGSEKLFF
TGTGCCAGCAGCTCCCACGGGACAGGAAGTGAAAAACTGTTTTTT
>.|TRBV4-3|TRBJ1-4|.|16
CASSQFSGGANEKLFF
TGCGCCAGCAGCCAATTTTCGGGGGGTGCTAATGAAAAACTGTTTTTT
>TRBD2|TRBV10-1|TRBJ2-1|.|14
CASSEARLANEQFF
TGCGCCAGCAGTGAGGCAAGACTAGCTAATGAGCAGTTCTTC
>TRBD1|TRBV18|TRBJ2-5|once|16
CASSLGDRSLQETQYF
TGTGCCAGCTCACTGGGGGACAGGAGCCTCCAAGAGACCCAGTACTTC
>TRBD1|TRBV7-8|TRBJ1-5|.|15
CASSSGTGSYQPQHF
TGTGCCAGCAGCTCTGGGACAGGGAGTTATCAGCCCCAGCATTTT
>.|TRBV4-1|TRBJ1-1|.|15
CASSQVQGRRTEAFF
TGCGCCAGCAGCCAAGTCCAAGGGAGGCGTACTGAAGCTTTCTTT
>.|TRBV6-5|TRBJ2-7|.|14
CASSNRDSIYEQYF
TGTGCCAGCAGTAACAGGGATTCAATATACGAGCAGTACTTC
>.|TRBV18|TRBJ1-4|.|15
CASSDTGATNEKLFF
TGTGCCAGCTCAGATACAGGCGCAACTAATGAAAAACTGTTTTTT
>TRBD1|TRBV7-6|TRBJ2-1|.|17
CASSLDPGQETYNEQFF
TGTGCCAGCAGCTTAGACCCGGGACAGGAAACCTACAATGAGCAGTTCTTC
>.|TRBV3-1/TRBV3-2|TRBJ1-2|few|16
CASSQVAGLANYGYTF
TGTGCCAGCAGCCAAGTGGCGGGACTAGCTAACTATGGCTACACCTTC
>.|TRBV6-2/TRBV6-3|TRBJ1-4|.|16
CASSWRTTGVNEKLFF
TGTGCCAGCAGTTGGCGGACCACGGGGGTTAATGAAAAACTGTTTTTT
>TRBD1|TRBV28|TRBJ1-5|.|15
CASSPSPDRGQPQHF
TGTGCCAGCAGTCCCTCCCCTGACAGGGGTCAGCCCCAGCATTTT
>.|TRBV10-1|TRBJ1-1|.|13
CANTVTGNTEAFF
TGCGCCAATACCGTTACAGGGAACACTGAAGCTTTCTTT
>.|TRBV5-1|TRBJ1-3|.|15
CASSLEVSSRNTIYF
TGCGCCAGCAGCTTGGAAGTGTCTTCTCGGAACACCATATATTTT
>TRBD1|TRBV28|TRBJ1-4|.|19
CASSYQVTLPGQGNEKLFF
TGTGCCAGCAGCTACCAAGTCACACTACCGGGACAGGGGAATGAAAAACTGTTTTTT
>TRBD2|TRBV19|TRBJ2-1|.|17
CASSPNFVAGAYNEQFF
TGTGCCAGTAGTCCCAATTTTGTAGCGGGAGCCTACAATGAGCAGTTCTTC
>.|TRBV3-1/TRBV3-2|TRBJ2-3|.|16
CASSHWGGPGTDTQYF
TGTGCCAGCAGCCACTGGGGGGGCCCCGGCACAGATACGCAGTATTTT
>.|TRBV30|TRBJ1-1|.|12
CAWTIGGTEAFF
TGTGCCTGGACGATAGGGGGCACTGAAGCTTTCTTT
>.|TRBV3-1/TRBV3-2|TRBJ1-6|.|15
CASSQDAGRNSPLHF
TGTGCCAGCAGCCAAGATGCGGGGAGGAATTCACCCCTCCACTTT
>.|TRBV18|TRBJ1-1|.|14
CASSFEGVATEAFF
TGTGCCAGCTCATTTGAGGGGGTCGCGACTGAAGCTTTCTTT
>.|TRBV4-1|TRBJ2-6|.|16
CASSPEEFSGANVLTF
TGCGCCAGCAGCCCAGAGGAGTTCTCTGGGGCCAACGTCCTGACTTTC
>.|TRBV3-1/TRBV3-2|TRBJ2-7|.|16
CASSQASTSSRYEQYF
TGTGCCAGCAGCCAAGCCTCGACTAGTTCCAGATACGAGCAGTACTTC
>.|TRBV3-1/TRBV3-2|TRBJ1-1|.|15
CASSPEAGGSTEAFF
TGTGCCAGCAGCCCAGAGGCAGGTGGATCCACTGAAGCTTTCTTT
>.|TRBV5-6|TRBJ1-3|.|15
CASSLTGVYGNTIYF
TGTGCCAGCAGCTTAACAGGTGTTTACGGAAACACCATATATTTT
>.|TRBV12-3/TRBV12-4|TRBJ1-2|.|13
CASRLDSNYGYTF
TGTGCCAGCAGGCTGGACAGTAACTATGGCTACACCTTC
>.|TRBV24-1|TRBJ2-7|.|14
CATSDRGHSYEQYF
TGTGCCACCAGTGACCGCGGACACTCCTACGAGCAGTACTTC
>TRBD1|TRBV6-6|TRBJ1-2|.|13
CASSYPGGQGYTF
TGTGCCAGCAGTTACCCAGGGGGTCAGGGCTACACCTTC
>TRBD2|TRBV18|TRBJ2-1|once|16
CASSPTSGSIYNEQFF
TGTGCCAGCTCACCTACTAGCGGGAGTATTTACAATGAGCAGTTCTTC
>.|TRBV5-1|TRBJ2-3|.|14
CASSRTTVTDTQYF
TGCGCCAGCAGCAGAACGACAGTCACAGATACGCAGTATTTT
>.|TRBV2|TRBJ1-1|.|13
CASSGYMNTEAFF
TGTGCCAGCAGTGGGTACATGAACACTGAAGCTTTCTTT
>TRBD2|TRBV27|TRBJ2-1|.|16
CASSLIAGGPGNEQFF
TGTGCCAGCAGTCTGATAGCGGGAGGGCCGGGCAATGAGCAGTTCTTC
>.|TRBV29-1|TRBJ2-1|.|16
CSVVDTGRSSYNEQFF
TGCAGCGTTGTGGATACAGGGAGAAGCTCCTACAATGAGCAGTTCTTC
>.|TRBV5-1|TRBJ1-4|once|17
CASSIDTLFATNEKLFF
TGCGCCAGCAGCATCGACACGCTATTTGCAACTAATGAAAAACTGTTTTTT
>.|TRBV21-1|TRBJ2-7|.|15
CASSNRLETPYEQYF
TGTGCCAGCAGCAACAGACTAGAAACCCCCTACGAGCAGTACTTC
>TRBD2|TRBV5-8|TRBJ2-5|.|16
CASSLWGGGDQETQYF
TGTGCCAGCAGCTTGTGGGGCGGGGGAGACCAAGAGACCCAGTACTTC